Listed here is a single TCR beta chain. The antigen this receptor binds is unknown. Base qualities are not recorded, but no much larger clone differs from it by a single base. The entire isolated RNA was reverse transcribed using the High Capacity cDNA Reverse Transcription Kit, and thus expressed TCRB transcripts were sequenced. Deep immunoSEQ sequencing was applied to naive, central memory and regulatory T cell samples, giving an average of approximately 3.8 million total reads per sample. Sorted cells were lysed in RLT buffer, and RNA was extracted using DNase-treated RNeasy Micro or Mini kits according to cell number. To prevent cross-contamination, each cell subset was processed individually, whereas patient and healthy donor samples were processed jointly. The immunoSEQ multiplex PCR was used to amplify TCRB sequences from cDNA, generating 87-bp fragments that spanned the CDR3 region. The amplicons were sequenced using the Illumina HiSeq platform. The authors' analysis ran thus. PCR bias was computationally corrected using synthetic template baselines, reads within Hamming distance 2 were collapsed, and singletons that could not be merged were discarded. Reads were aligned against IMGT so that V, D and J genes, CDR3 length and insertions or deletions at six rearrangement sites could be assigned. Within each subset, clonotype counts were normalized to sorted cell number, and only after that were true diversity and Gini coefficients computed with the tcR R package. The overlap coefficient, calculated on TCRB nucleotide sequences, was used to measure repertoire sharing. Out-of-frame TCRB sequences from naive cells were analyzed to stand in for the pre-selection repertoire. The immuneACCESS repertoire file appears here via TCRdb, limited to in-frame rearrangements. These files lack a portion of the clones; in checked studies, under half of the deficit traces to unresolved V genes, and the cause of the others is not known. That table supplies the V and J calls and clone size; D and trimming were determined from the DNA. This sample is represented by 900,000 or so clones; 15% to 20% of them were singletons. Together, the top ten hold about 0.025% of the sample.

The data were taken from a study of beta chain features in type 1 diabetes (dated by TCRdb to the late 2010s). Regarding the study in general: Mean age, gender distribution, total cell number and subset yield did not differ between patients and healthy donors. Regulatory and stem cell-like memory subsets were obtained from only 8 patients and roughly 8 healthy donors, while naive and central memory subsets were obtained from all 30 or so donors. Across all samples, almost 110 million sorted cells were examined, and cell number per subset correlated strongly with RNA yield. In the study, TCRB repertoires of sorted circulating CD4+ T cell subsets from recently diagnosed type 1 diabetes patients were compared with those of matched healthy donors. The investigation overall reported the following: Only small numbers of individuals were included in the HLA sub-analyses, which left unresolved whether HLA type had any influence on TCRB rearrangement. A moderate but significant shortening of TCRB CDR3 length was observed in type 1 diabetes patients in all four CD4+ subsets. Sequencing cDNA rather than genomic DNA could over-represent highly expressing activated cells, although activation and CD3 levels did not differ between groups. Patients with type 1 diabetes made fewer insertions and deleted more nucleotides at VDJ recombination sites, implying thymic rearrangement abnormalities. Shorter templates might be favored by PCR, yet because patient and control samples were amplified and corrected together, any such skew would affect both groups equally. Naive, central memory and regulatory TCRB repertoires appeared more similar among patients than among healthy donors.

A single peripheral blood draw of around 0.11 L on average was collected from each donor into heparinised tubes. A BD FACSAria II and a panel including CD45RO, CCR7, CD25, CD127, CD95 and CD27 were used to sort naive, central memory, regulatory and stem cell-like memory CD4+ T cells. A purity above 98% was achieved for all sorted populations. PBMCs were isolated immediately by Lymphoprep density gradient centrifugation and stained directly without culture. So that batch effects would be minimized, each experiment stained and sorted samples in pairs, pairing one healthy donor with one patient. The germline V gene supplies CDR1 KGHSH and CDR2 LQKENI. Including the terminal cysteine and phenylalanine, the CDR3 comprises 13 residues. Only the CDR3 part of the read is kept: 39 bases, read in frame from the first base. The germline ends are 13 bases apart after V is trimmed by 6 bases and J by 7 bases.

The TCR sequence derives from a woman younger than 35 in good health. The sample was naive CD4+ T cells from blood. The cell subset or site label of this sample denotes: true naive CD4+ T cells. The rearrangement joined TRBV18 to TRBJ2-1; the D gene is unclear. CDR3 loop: CASSLLIRNEQFF. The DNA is TGTGCCAGCTCCCTCCTAATACGGAATGAGCAGTTCTTC.